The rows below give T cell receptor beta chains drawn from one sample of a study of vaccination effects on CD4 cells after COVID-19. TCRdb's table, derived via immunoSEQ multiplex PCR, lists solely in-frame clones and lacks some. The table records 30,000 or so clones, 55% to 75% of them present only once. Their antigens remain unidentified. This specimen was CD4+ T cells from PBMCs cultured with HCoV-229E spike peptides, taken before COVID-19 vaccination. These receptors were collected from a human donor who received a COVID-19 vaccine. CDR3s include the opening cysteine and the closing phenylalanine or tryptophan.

CDR3 protein: CASSLRDGDYNEQFF
V gene: TRBV7-9
CDR3 length: 15

CDR3 protein: CASSRLAGGNEQFF
V gene: TRBV6-5
CDR3 length: 14

CDR3 protein: CASSLRWESFF
V gene: TRBV28
CDR3 length: 11

CDR3 protein: CASSLNSGSYEQYF
V gene: TRBV7-2
CDR3 length: 14

CDR3 protein: CASSRGQTLMNTEAFF
V gene: TRBV11-1
CDR3 length: 16

CDR3 protein: CASSRDTGETQYF
V gene: TRBV10-2
CDR3 length: 13

CDR3 protein: CASAPMPGANVLTF
V gene: TRBV13
CDR3 length: 14

CDR3 protein: CASSYLSGRAWEQYF
V gene: TRBV6-5
CDR3 length: 15

CDR3 protein: CATSDWGAGYTF
V gene: TRBV24-1
CDR3 length: 12

CDR3 protein: CASRTGTGGNTEAFF
V gene: TRBV6-5
CDR3 length: 15

CDR3 protein: CASSYSVPQGSSEAFF
V gene: TRBV6-5
CDR3 length: 16

CDR3 protein: CATRVTGVRNTEAFF
V gene: TRBV28
CDR3 length: 15

CDR3 protein: CASSPPPWAGEKQPQHF
V gene: TRBV28
CDR3 length: 17

CDR3 protein: CASSPGGQINEQFF
V gene: TRBV6-4
CDR3 length: 14

CDR3 protein: CASSGTGAADTGELFF
V gene: TRBV6-1
CDR3 length: 16

CDR3 protein: CASSQGSGPYEQYF
V gene: TRBV3-1/TRBV3-2
CDR3 length: 14

CDR3 protein: CASSPRDGLGYTF
V gene: TRBV19
CDR3 length: 13

CDR3 protein: CASSQERGAGTGELFF
V gene: TRBV4-3
CDR3 length: 16

CDR3 protein: CASSTQGAFSTDTQYF
V gene: TRBV19
CDR3 length: 16

CDR3 protein: CASSRLKRGRPLGENIQYF
V gene: TRBV5-4
CDR3 length: 19

CDR3 protein: CASSPKASGVTDTQYF
V gene: TRBV4-1
CDR3 length: 16

CDR3 protein: CASSIRAKDGELFF
V gene: TRBV7-3
CDR3 length: 14

CDR3 protein: CASSEALRHLSYGYTF
V gene: TRBV6-1
CDR3 length: 16

CDR3 protein: CAWSFGGRDYGYTF
V gene: TRBV30
CDR3 length: 14

CDR3 protein: CASSPSTGEGYTF
V gene: TRBV18
CDR3 length: 13

CDR3 protein: CASSARATDTQYF
V gene: TRBV2
CDR3 length: 13

CDR3 protein: CAWSKGQGLGYGYTF
V gene: TRBV30
CDR3 length: 15

CDR3 protein: CASSLGKGGELFF
V gene: TRBV7-3
CDR3 length: 13

CDR3 protein: CASSLGGLGEQFF
V gene: TRBV5-6
CDR3 length: 13

CDR3 protein: CAWGGTGDTQYF
V gene: TRBV30
CDR3 length: 12

CDR3 protein: CASSPGTGIPPLHF
V gene: TRBV18
CDR3 length: 14

CDR3 protein: CASSVDLRPHEQYF
V gene: TRBV9
CDR3 length: 14